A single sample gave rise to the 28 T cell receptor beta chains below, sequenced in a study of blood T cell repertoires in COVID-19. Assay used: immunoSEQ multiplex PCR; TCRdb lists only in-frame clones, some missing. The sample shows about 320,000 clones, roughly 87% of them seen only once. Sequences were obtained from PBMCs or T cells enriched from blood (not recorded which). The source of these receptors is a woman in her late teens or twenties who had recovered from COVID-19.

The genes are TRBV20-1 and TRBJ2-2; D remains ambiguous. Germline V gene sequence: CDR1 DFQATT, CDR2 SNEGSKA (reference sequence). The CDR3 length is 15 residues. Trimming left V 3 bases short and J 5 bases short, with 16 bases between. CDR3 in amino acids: CSASRSASATGELFF. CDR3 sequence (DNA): TGCAGTGCTAGTCGTTCCGCCTCCGCGACCGGGGAGCTGTTTTTT.

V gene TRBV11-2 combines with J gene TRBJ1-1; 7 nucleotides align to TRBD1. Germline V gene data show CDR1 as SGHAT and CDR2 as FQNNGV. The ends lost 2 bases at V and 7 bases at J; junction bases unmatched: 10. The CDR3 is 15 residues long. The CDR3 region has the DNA TGTGCCAGCAGCTTATCGGCAGGGGGGTCATTTGAAGCTTTCTTT. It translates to CASSLSAGGSFEAFF. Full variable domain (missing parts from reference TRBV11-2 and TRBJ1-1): EAGVAQSPRYKIIEKRQSVAFWCNPISGHATLYWYQQILGQGPKLLIQFQNNGVVDDSQLPKDRFSAERLKGVDSTLKIQPAKLEDSAVYLCASSLSAGGSFEAFFGQGTRLTVV.

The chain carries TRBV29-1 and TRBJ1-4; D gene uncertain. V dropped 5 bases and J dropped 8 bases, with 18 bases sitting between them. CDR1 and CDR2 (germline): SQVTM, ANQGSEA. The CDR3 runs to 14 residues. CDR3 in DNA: TGCAGCGTTTCCCAAGGGAACGGGGTCGAAAAACTGTTTTTT. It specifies CSVSQGNGVEKLFF.

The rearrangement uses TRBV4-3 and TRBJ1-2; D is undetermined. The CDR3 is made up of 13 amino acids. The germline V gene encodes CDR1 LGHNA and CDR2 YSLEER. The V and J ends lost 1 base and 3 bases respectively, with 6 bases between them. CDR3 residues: CASSQVADYGYTF. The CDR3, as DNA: TGCGCCAGCAGCCAAGTGGCGGACTATGGCTACACCTTC.

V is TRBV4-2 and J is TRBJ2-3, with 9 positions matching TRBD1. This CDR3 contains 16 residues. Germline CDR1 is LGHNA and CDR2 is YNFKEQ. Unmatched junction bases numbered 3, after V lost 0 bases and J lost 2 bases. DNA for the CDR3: TGTGCCAGCAGCCAAGATTGGACAGGGGCCACAGATACGCAGTATTTT. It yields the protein CASSQDWTGATDTQYF.

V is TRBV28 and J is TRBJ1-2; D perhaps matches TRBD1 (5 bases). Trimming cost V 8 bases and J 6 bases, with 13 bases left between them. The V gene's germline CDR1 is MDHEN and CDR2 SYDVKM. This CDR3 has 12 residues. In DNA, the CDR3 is TGTGCCAGCGGCGGCAGGGTGGATGGCTACACCTTC. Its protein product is CASGGRVDGYTF.

CDR3 sequence reads: CATSREGQSTDTQYF. In nucleotides, the CDR3 is TGTGCCACCAGCAGAGAGGGACAGAGCACAGATACGCAGTATTTT. This chain uses TRBV15 with TRBJ2-3, with 7 bases matching TRBD1. J was trimmed by 0 bases and V by 0 bases; bases with no gene match: 0. The V gene's germline CDR1 is LNHNV and CDR2 YYDKDF (reference sequence). This CDR3 contains 15 residues.

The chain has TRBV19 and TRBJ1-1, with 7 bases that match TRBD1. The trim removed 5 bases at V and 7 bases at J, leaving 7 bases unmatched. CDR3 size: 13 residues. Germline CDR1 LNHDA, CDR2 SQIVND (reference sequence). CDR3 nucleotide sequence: TGTGCCAGTAGTGTGGACAGGACCCTTGAAGCTTTCTTT. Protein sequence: CASSVDRTLEAFF.

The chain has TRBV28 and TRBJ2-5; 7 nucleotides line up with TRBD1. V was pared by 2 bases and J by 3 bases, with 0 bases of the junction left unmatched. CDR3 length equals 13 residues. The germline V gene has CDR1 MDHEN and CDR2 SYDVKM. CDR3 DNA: TGTGCCAGCAGTTTAGGGACAGAAGAGACCCAGTACTTC. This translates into CASSLGTEETQYF.

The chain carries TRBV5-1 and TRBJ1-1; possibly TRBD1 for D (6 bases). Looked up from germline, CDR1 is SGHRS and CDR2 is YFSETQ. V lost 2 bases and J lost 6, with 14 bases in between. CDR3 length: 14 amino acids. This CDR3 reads CASSLLYEGAEAFF. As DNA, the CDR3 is TGCGCCAGCAGCTTACTCTATGAGGGGGCTGAAGCTTTCTTT.

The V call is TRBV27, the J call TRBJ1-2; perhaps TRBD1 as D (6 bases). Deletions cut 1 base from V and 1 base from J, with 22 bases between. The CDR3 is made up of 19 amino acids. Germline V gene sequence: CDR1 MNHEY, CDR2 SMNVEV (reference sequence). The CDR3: CASSLFLRYRVIRNYGYTF. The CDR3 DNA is TGTGCCAGCAGTTTATTTCTCAGATACAGGGTAATCCGTAACTATGGCTACACCTTC.

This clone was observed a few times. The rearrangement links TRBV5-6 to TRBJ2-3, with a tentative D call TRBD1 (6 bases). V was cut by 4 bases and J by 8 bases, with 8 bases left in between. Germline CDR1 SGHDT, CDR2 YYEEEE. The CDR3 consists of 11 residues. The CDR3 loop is CASSRGGTQYF. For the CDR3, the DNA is TGTGCCAGCAGCCGAGGGGGTACGCAGTATTTT. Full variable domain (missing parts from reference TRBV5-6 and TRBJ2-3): DAGVTQSPTHLIKTRGQQVTLRCSPKSGHDTVSWYQQALGQGPQFIFQYYEEEERQRGNFPDRFSGHQFPNYSSELNVNALLLGDSALYLCASSRGGTQYFGPGTRLTVL.

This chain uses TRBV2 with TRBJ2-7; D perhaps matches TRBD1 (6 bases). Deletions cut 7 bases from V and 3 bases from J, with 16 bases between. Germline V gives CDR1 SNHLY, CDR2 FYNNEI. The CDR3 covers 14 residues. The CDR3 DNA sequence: TGTGCCAGCAAAAAAGATGGACAGATCTACGAGCAGTACTTC. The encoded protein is CASKKDGQIYEQYF.

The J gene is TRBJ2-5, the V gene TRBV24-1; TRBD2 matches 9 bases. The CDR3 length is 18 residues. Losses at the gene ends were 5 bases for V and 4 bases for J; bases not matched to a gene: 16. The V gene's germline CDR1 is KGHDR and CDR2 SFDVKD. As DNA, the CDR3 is TGTGCCACCAGTGCGGTAGCGGGAGCGTCTTCGTCGGGAGAGACCCAGTACTTC. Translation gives CATSAVAGASSSGETQYF.

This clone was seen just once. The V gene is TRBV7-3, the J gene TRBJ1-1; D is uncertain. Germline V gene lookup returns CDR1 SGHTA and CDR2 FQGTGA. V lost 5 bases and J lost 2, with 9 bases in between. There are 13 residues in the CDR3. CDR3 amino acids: CASSRTRNTEAFF. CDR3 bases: TGTGCCAGCAGCCGTACAAGAAACACTGAAGCTTTCTTT. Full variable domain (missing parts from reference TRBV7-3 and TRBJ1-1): GAGVSQTPSNKVTEKGKYVELRCDPISGHTALYWYRQSLGQGPEFLIYFQGTGAADDSGLPNDRFFAVRPEGSVSTLKIQRTERGDSAVYLCASSRTRNTEAFFGQGTRLTVV.

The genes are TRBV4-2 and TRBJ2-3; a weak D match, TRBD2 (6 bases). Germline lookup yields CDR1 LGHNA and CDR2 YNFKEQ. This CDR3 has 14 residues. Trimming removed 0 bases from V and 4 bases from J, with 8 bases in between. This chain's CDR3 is CASSQDASADTQYF. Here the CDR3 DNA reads TGTGCCAGCAGCCAAGACGCTAGCGCAGATACGCAGTATTTT.

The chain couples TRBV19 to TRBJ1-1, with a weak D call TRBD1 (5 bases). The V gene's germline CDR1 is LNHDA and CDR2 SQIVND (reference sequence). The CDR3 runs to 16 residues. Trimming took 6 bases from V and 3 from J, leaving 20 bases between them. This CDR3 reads CASRRGGIQRDTEAFF. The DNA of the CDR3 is TGTGCCAGTAGGCGGGGCGGAATACAAAGGGACACTGAAGCTTTCTTT.

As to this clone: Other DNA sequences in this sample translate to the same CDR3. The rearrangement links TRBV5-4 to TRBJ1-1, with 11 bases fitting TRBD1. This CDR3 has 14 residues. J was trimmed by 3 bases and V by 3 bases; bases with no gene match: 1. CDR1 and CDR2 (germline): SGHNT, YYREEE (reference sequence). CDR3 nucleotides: TGTGCCAGCAGCTGGGGACAGGGGGACACTGAAGCTTTCTTT. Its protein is CASSWGQGDTEAFF.

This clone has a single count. DNA for the CDR3: TGTGCCAGCAGTTACGGGGGGTTGCAGCCCCAGCATTTT. Encoded protein: CASSYGGLQPQHF. The chain uses TRBV6-2 or TRBV6-3 and TRBJ1-5; maybe TRBD1 (5 bases). This CDR3 comprises 13 residues. Trimming took 2 bases from V and 7 from J, leaving 9 bases between them. Germline V gene lookup returns CDR1 MNHEY and CDR2 SVGEGT.

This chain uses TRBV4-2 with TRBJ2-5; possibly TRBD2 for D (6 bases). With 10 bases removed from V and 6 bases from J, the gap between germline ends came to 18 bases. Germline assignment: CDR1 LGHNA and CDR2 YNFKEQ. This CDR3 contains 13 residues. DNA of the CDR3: TGTGCCAACGGAGGGGATCCAAAAAAGACCCAGTACTTC. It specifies CANGGDPKKTQYF.

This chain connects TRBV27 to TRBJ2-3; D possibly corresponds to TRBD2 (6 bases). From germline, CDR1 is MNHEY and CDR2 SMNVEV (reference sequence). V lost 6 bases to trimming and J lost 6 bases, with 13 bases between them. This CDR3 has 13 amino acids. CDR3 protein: CASSYTSRDTQYF. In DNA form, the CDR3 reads TGTGCCAGCAGCTACACTAGCCGGGATACGCAGTATTTT.

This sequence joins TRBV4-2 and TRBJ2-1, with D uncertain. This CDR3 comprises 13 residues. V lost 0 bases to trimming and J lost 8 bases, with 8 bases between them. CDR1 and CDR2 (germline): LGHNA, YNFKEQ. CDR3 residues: CASSQDPGYEQFF. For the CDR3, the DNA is TGTGCCAGCAGCCAAGATCCCGGGTATGAGCAGTTCTTC.

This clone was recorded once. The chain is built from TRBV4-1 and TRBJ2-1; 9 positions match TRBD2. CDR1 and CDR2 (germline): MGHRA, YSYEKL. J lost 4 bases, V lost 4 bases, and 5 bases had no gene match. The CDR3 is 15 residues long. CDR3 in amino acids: CASSLRLAEYNEQFF. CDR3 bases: TGCGCCAGCAGCCTCCGACTAGCGGAGTACAATGAGCAGTTCTTC.

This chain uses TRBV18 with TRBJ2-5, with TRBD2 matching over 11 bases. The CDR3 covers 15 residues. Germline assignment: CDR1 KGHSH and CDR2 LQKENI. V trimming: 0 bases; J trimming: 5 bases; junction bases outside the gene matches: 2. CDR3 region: CASSPPASGGETQYF. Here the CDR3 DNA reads TGTGCCAGCTCACCACCTGCTAGCGGGGGGGAGACCCAGTACTTC.

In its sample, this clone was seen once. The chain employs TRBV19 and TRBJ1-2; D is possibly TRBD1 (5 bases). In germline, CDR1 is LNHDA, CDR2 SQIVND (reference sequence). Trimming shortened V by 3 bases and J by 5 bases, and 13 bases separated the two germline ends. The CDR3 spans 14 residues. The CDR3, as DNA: TGTGCCAGTAGTATTTGGGCAGGGTCTTATGGCTACACCTTC. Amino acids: CASSIWAGSYGYTF.

CDR3 in DNA: TGTGCCAGCAGCTCGCTTGGGGGAGGCTCCTACAATGAGCAGTTCTTC. Its translation is CASSSLGGGSYNEQFF. The V gene is TRBV14, the J gene TRBJ2-1; D is perhaps TRBD2 (6 bases). CDR1 is SGHDN, CDR2 FVKESK, per germline. The CDR3 is made up of 16 amino acids. V gave up 5 bases and J gave up 0 bases, with 14 bases separating them.

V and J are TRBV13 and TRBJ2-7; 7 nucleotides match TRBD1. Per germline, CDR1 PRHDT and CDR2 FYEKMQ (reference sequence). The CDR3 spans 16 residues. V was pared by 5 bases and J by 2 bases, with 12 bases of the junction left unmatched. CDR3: CASSAGQVGGAYEQYF. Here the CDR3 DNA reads TGTGCCAGCAGCGCCGGACAGGTCGGTGGGGCCTACGAGCAGTACTTC.

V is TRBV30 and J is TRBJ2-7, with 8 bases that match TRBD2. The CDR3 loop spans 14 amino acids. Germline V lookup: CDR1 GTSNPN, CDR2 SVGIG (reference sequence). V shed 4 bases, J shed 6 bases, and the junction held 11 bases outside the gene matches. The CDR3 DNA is TGTGCCTGGAATCCCGGACTAGCATATGGCGAGCAGTACTTC. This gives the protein CAWNPGLAYGEQYF.